This TCR beta chain appears in the sequencing data of a study of CD8+CD57+ T cells in acquired aplastic anemia. Study summary: Sorted CD4+ and CD8+ cells gave an average of about 3 ug of DNA. Study results and limitations: Twenty-nine shared CD8+ CDR3s appeared highly expressed within patients' immunodominant clones.

As regards this clonotype: Antigen unknown.

CD8+CD57+ cell expansion, shown by flow cytometry, had occurred in the patients selected for sequencing. Blood sampling was performed on the patients, and none of them had received therapy by then. TCR beta VDJ combinations and CDR3 sequences were profiled from genomic DNA. TCRdb fed the reads into MiXCR, producing one record per CDR3 protein. The table has approximately 190,000 distinct CDR3 sequences, nearly 50% seen once; the top ten hold 9.7%. CDR3 length: 12 residues. The V and J ends lost 5 bases and 9 bases respectively, with 8 bases between them. This sequence joins TRBV12-3 or TRBV12-4 and TRBJ1-6; possible D gene TRBD1, 6 bases. The sequenced sample was sorted CD4+, CD8+, or CD8+CD57+ T cells (not recorded which) from PBMCs. The sequence derives from a human donor with aplastic anemia. The CDR3 nucleotides read TGTGCCAGCAGTACAGGGCTTTCACCCCTCCACTTT. Its translation: CASSTGLSPLHF.